This section outlines one T cell receptor beta chain sequence together with its context. Its cognate antigen is unknown. Profiled with immunoSEQ multiplex PCR; TCRdb holds only in-frame clones, not every one. The table records some 30,000 clones, 55% to 70% of them present only once. V was trimmed by 5 bases and J by 2 bases, leaving 11 bases between them. Germline V gives CDR1 MNHEY, CDR2 SMNVEV (reference sequence). The CDR3 has 14 residues. ViraFEST assay sequencing came after antigen-specific CD4+ T cells were expanded with viral peptide pools. Culture proceeded for 10 days, and CD4+ T cells were then isolated. Either the mRNA-1273 or the BNT162b2 vaccine was given to participants as two doses. The entry originates in a study of vaccination effects on CD4 cells after COVID-19. Study outcomes and limitations: Healthy vaccinees showed cross-reactivity with common cold coronaviruses in only 1 of 255 vaccine-induced clones. Clones induced by infection and by vaccine showed marked clonal contraction late after vaccination.

The source of this sequence is a human donor who received a COVID-19 vaccine. Sequenced here: CD4+ T cells from PBMCs cultured with SARS-CoV-2 spike peptides, sampled after COVID-19 vaccination. The rearrangement joins TRBV27 to TRBJ2-3; possibly TRBD2 for D (5 bases). The CDR3 spells CASSPGLNTDTQYF. The CDR3 coding sequence is TGTGCCAGCAGTCCTGGACTGAACACAGATACGCAGTATTTT.